This T cell receptor beta chain was sequenced in a study of memory B cells and T cells in multiple sclerosis. Germline values: CDR1 SGHVS, CDR2 FNYEAQ. The CDR3 is 15 amino acids. The V end was cut by 4 bases, the J end by 1 base, with 10 bases between. Study-wide results and caveats: Clone-set sizes differed between compartments, so shared clonotype counts needed normalization.

Notes on this clone: The antigen remains undetermined.

Sequencing was performed with immunoSEQ multiplex PCR; in TCRdb, only in-frame clones are kept and a portion is missing. Here the sample spans about 14,000 clones, 69% being singletons. The chain couples TRBV7-6 to TRBJ2-2; D uncertain. The receptor comes from a human donor with multiple sclerosis. Material: memory (CD45RO+) CD4+ T cells from blood. Here the CDR3 DNA reads TGTGCCAGCAGCTCCAGGAACAGGAACACCGGGGAGCTGTTTTTT. Its protein is CASSSRNRNTGELFF.